These T cell receptor beta chains were read from a single sample in a study of control samples from healthy donors and cancer patients. This table comes from immunoSEQ multiplex PCR, and its TCRdb copy is limited to in-frame clones, with some not included. The sample shows roughly 400,000 clones, around 90% of them seen only once. Sequencing was done on a sample of PBMCs. These receptors were collected from a man aged 40-49 years with head and neck cancer. The CDR3 runs from the conserved cysteine through the conserved F or W. The order of the fields is CDR3 protein, CDR3 DNA, J gene, V gene, clone size, D gene. The D gene is left open where the match is weak. For some rows the clone size is stated as once, few or many, or as a class when expanded; others skip it.

CDR3 protein: CASSLLSLTAGGSYEQYF; CDR3 DNA: TGTGCCAGCAGTTTACTCTCCCTGACAGCGGGGGGATCCTACGAGCAGTACTTC; J gene: TRBJ2-7; V gene: TRBV28; clone size: -; D gene: TRBD2
CDR3 protein: CASSKGCLQGGNQPQHF; CDR3 DNA: TGTGCCAGCAGCAAAGGTTGTCTACAGGGAGGCAATCAGCCCCAGCATTTT; J gene: TRBJ1-5; V gene: TRBV21-1; clone size: -; D gene: -
CDR3 protein: CASSLGGAGRIDGYTF; CDR3 DNA: TGTGCCAGCAGTTTAGGCGGGGCTGGTAGAATCGATGGCTACACCTTC; J gene: TRBJ1-2; V gene: TRBV28; clone size: once; D gene: -
CDR3 protein: CASSGSLLPYGYTF; CDR3 DNA: TGTGCCAGCAGCGGCAGCCTGCTGCCTTATGGCTACACCTTC; J gene: TRBJ1-2; V gene: TRBV9; clone size: -; D gene: -
CDR3 protein: CASSLDDRGHAFF; CDR3 DNA: TGCGCCAGCAGCTTGGACGACAGGGGCCATGCTTTCTTT; J gene: TRBJ1-1; V gene: TRBV5-1; clone size: -; D gene: TRBD1
CDR3 protein: CSARDLGQQYF; CDR3 DNA: TGCAGTGCTAGAGATCTTGGACAGCAGTACTTC; J gene: TRBJ2-7; V gene: TRBV20-1; clone size: many; D gene: -
CDR3 protein: CASGPLGGGRVVADEQFF; CDR3 DNA: TGTGCTAGTGGTCCCCTAGGGGGCGGGAGGGTGGTCGCGGATGAGCAGTTCTTC; J gene: TRBJ2-1; V gene: TRBV12-5; clone size: -; D gene: TRBD2
CDR3 protein: CASSPLSFAGGYQETQYF; CDR3 DNA: TGTGCCAGCAGTCCCCTTTCTTTTGCGGGGGGGTACCAAGAGACCCAGTACTTC; J gene: TRBJ2-5; V gene: TRBV28; clone size: -; D gene: TRBD2
CDR3 protein: CASSLQRTGVRTIYF; CDR3 DNA: TGTGCCAGCAGTCTTCAACGTACGGGAGTCCGCACCATATATTTT; J gene: TRBJ1-3; V gene: TRBV28; clone size: -; D gene: -
CDR3 protein: CATSRDRDQPQHF; CDR3 DNA: TGTGCCACCAGCAGAGATCGGGATCAGCCCCAGCATTTT; J gene: TRBJ1-5; V gene: TRBV15; clone size: -; D gene: -
CDR3 protein: CASIGRELYNEQFF; CDR3 DNA: TGTGCCAGTATTGGGCGGGAGCTTTACAATGAGCAGTTCTTC; J gene: TRBJ2-1; V gene: TRBV19; clone size: once; D gene: TRBD2
CDR3 protein: CASSSGASIGTDTQYF; CDR3 DNA: TGTGCTAGCAGCTCAGGGGCCTCCATAGGCACAGATACGCAGTATTTT; J gene: TRBJ2-3; V gene: TRBV7-7; clone size: -; D gene: -
CDR3 protein: CASSFSMDGELFF; CDR3 DNA: TGTGCCAGCAGCTTCAGCATGGACGGGGAGCTGTTTTTT; J gene: TRBJ2-2; V gene: TRBV7-9; clone size: few; D gene: -
CDR3 protein: CASTDWDTRGYEQYF; CDR3 DNA: TGTGCCAGCACGGACTGGGACACTCGAGGATACGAGCAGTACTTC; J gene: TRBJ2-7; V gene: TRBV6-5; clone size: -; D gene: -
CDR3 protein: CASSFGPVSSYNEQFF; CDR3 DNA: TGTGCCAGCAGCTTCGGACCGGTAAGCTCCTACAATGAGCAGTTCTTC; J gene: TRBJ2-1; V gene: TRBV7-2; clone size: -; D gene: -
CDR3 protein: CASSVQSQGREAFF; CDR3 DNA: TGCGCCAGCAGCGTACAATCACAAGGGCGTGAAGCTTTCTTT; J gene: TRBJ1-1; V gene: TRBV5-1; clone size: -; D gene: -
CDR3 protein: CASSPPNWGAEKLFF; CDR3 DNA: TGTGCCAGCAGCCCCCCTAATTGGGGAGCTGAAAAACTGTTTTTT; J gene: TRBJ1-4; V gene: TRBV5-8; clone size: -; D gene: -
CDR3 protein: CASSYFGQGGAKNIQYF; CDR3 DNA: TGTGCCAGCAGTTACTTTGGGCAGGGGGGAGCCAAAAACATTCAGTACTTC; J gene: TRBJ2-4; V gene: TRBV6-2/TRBV6-3; clone size: -; D gene: -
CDR3 protein: CASSLNAGGPYTDTQYF; CDR3 DNA: TGTGCCAGCAGTTTAAATGCGGGAGGGCCGTACACAGATACGCAGTATTTT; J gene: TRBJ2-3; V gene: TRBV27; clone size: -; D gene: TRBD2
CDR3 protein: CASTPSGFAAEKLFF; CDR3 DNA: TGTGCCAGCACCCCATCGGGGTTTGCGGCGGAAAAACTGTTTTTT; J gene: TRBJ1-4; V gene: TRBV7-8; clone size: -; D gene: -
CDR3 protein: CASSVGGLAGTSTDTQYF; CDR3 DNA: TGTGCCAGCAGCGTAGGGGGTCTAGCGGGGACTAGCACAGATACGCAGTATTTT; J gene: TRBJ2-3; V gene: TRBV9; clone size: -; D gene: TRBD2
CDR3 protein: CAWRDRGSNQPQHF; CDR3 DNA: TGTGCCTGGAGAGACCGGGGTAGCAATCAGCCCCAGCATTTT; J gene: TRBJ1-5; V gene: TRBV30; clone size: once; D gene: -
CDR3 protein: CASSSSGGIPLEQFF; CDR3 DNA: TGTGCCAGCAGCTCGAGCGGCGGGATCCCTCTGGAGCAGTTCTTC; J gene: TRBJ2-1; V gene: TRBV5-4; clone size: -; D gene: -
CDR3 protein: CASRMDPEGYTF; CDR3 DNA: TGTGCCAGCAGAATGGACCCGGAGGGCTACACCTTC; J gene: TRBJ1-2; V gene: TRBV6-5; clone size: -; D gene: -
CDR3 protein: CASNKDRFPSNQPQHF; CDR3 DNA: TGTGCCAGCAATAAGGACAGGTTCCCTAGCAATCAGCCCCAGCATTTT; J gene: TRBJ1-5; V gene: TRBV2; clone size: -; D gene: TRBD1
CDR3 protein: CASSVGTAGDTEAFF; CDR3 DNA: TGTGCCAGCAGCGTTGGGACTGCGGGGGACACTGAAGCTTTCTTT; J gene: TRBJ1-1; V gene: TRBV9; clone size: -; D gene: -
CDR3 protein: CASSLESGVEAFF; CDR3 DNA: TGCGCCAGCAGCTTGGAGTCAGGAGTTGAAGCTTTCTTT; J gene: TRBJ1-1; V gene: TRBV5-1; clone size: -; D gene: -
CDR3 protein: CASSLAPSTEAFF; CDR3 DNA: TGTGCCAGCAGCTTAGCTCCCAGCACTGAAGCTTTCTTT; J gene: TRBJ1-1; V gene: TRBV11-3; clone size: -; D gene: -
CDR3 protein: CASSQKDAVGEQYF; CDR3 DNA: TGTGCCAGCAGCCAGAAAGACGCCGTGGGGGAGCAGTACTTC; J gene: TRBJ2-7; V gene: TRBV4-2; clone size: -; D gene: -
CDR3 protein: CASTWGQSNQPQHF; CDR3 DNA: TGTGCCAGCACCTGGGGGCAGAGCAATCAGCCCCAGCATTTT; J gene: TRBJ1-5; V gene: TRBV2; clone size: -; D gene: -
CDR3 protein: CASRTNSYEQYF; CDR3 DNA: TGCGCCAGCAGGACTAACTCCTACGAGCAGTACTTC; J gene: TRBJ2-7; V gene: TRBV10-2; clone size: -; D gene: -
CDR3 protein: CASSQDTTATPPYGYTF; CDR3 DNA: TGCGCCAGCAGCCAAGATACGACGGCGACCCCCCCCTATGGCTACACCTTC; J gene: TRBJ1-2; V gene: TRBV4-3; clone size: -; D gene: -
CDR3 protein: CASSLSGQPQHF; CDR3 DNA: TGTGCCAGCAGTTTATCGGGCCAGCCCCAGCATTTT; J gene: TRBJ1-5; V gene: TRBV28; clone size: -; D gene: -
CDR3 protein: CASSWTGDNEQFF; CDR3 DNA: TGTGCCAGCAGTTGGACGGGGGACAATGAGCAGTTCTTC; J gene: TRBJ2-1; V gene: TRBV6-4; clone size: -; D gene: -
CDR3 protein: CSASSDSYEQYF; CDR3 DNA: TGCAGTGCTAGTAGCGACAGCTACGAGCAGTACTTC; J gene: TRBJ2-7; V gene: TRBV20-1; clone size: -; D gene: -
CDR3 protein: CASSPPAVPREQYF; CDR3 DNA: TGTGCCAGCAGCCCGCCAGCGGTCCCCCGGGAGCAGTACTTC; J gene: TRBJ2-7; V gene: TRBV27; clone size: -; D gene: -
CDR3 protein: CASQTANYGYTF; CDR3 DNA: TGTGCCAGCCAGACAGCAAATTATGGCTACACCTTC; J gene: TRBJ1-2; V gene: TRBV6-5; clone size: -; D gene: -
CDR3 protein: CASSSLGGGPSSYNEQFF; CDR3 DNA: TGTGCCAGCAGCTCCCTAGGGGGGGGCCCGAGCTCCTACAATGAGCAGTTCTTC; J gene: TRBJ2-1; V gene: TRBV11-2; clone size: -; D gene: -
CDR3 protein: CASSYDPDLHQPQHF; CDR3 DNA: TGTGCCAGCAGTTACGACCCGGACCTTCATCAGCCCCAGCATTTT; J gene: TRBJ1-5; V gene: TRBV6-6; clone size: -; D gene: -
CDR3 protein: CASSTIENEQFF; CDR3 DNA: TGTGCCAGCAGCACGATAGAGAATGAGCAGTTCTTC; J gene: TRBJ2-1; V gene: TRBV16; clone size: -; D gene: -
CDR3 protein: CASSLEGPGSSPLHF; CDR3 DNA: TGTGCCAGCAGCTTGGAGGGTCCAGGGAGTTCACCCCTCCACTTT; J gene: TRBJ1-6; V gene: TRBV5-8; clone size: few; D gene: -
CDR3 protein: CASSPTSNTEAFF; CDR3 DNA: TGTGCCAGCTCACCCACATCGAACACTGAAGCTTTCTTT; J gene: TRBJ1-1; V gene: TRBV18; clone size: -; D gene: -
CDR3 protein: CASSDRSGANVLTF; CDR3 DNA: TGTGCCAGCAGCGACAGGTCTGGGGCCAACGTCCTGACTTTC; J gene: TRBJ2-6; V gene: TRBV6-2/TRBV6-3; clone size: few; D gene: -
CDR3 protein: CASRHDRGLLEKLFF; CDR3 DNA: TGTGCCAGCAGGCACGACAGGGGTTTACTGGAAAAACTGTTTTTT; J gene: TRBJ1-4; V gene: TRBV6-5; clone size: -; D gene: TRBD1
CDR3 protein: CPQEPAGEDNEQYF; CDR3 DNA: TGTCCACAAGAACCAGCGGGAGAGGATAACGAGCAGTACTTC; J gene: TRBJ2-7; V gene: TRBV25-1; clone size: -; D gene: TRBD2
CDR3 protein: CASSLNSIPYEQYF; CDR3 DNA: TGTGCCAGCAGCTTAAACAGCATACCCTACGAGCAGTACTTC; J gene: TRBJ2-7; V gene: TRBV7-3; clone size: few; D gene: -
CDR3 protein: CASSREDRADSGANVLTF; CDR3 DNA: TGCGCCAGCAGCCGAGAAGACAGGGCCGACTCTGGGGCCAACGTCCTGACTTTC; J gene: TRBJ2-6; V gene: TRBV5-1; clone size: -; D gene: TRBD1
CDR3 protein: CSARGGLYEQYF; CDR3 DNA: TGCAGCGCTAGGGGGGGCCTCTACGAGCAGTACTTC; J gene: TRBJ2-7; V gene: TRBV29-1; clone size: -; D gene: -